What follows is one TCR beta chain and its context. Its target is not known. This sample was taken from a study of blood T cells in healthy people across ages. The donors, aged roughly 6 to 100, were healthy Caucasians from Russia. Each individual donor underwent a draw of roughly 10 milliliters of peripheral blood. Study findings and constraints: When set beside aged donors, long-lived donors presented more naive CD4+ cells and higher diversity.

Alongside a J-beta primer mix, a sample-barcoded 5' primer served in a second PCR lasting about 7 to 11 cycles. TCRdb itself ran the 5' RACE reads through MiXCR, one entry per CDR3 protein. The sample records under 850,000 distinct CDR3 sequences, 30% to 45% being singletons. The CDR3 is made up of 11 amino acids. V lost 5 bases, J lost 5 bases, and 3 bases lay in between. The chain recombines TRBV12-3 or TRBV12-4 with TRBJ1-4; D uncertain. Sample: blood. The TCR comes from a young man in good health. Written as DNA, the CDR3 is TGTGCCAGCAGTATAAATGAAAAACTGTTTTTT. Amino acid sequence: CASSINEKLFF.